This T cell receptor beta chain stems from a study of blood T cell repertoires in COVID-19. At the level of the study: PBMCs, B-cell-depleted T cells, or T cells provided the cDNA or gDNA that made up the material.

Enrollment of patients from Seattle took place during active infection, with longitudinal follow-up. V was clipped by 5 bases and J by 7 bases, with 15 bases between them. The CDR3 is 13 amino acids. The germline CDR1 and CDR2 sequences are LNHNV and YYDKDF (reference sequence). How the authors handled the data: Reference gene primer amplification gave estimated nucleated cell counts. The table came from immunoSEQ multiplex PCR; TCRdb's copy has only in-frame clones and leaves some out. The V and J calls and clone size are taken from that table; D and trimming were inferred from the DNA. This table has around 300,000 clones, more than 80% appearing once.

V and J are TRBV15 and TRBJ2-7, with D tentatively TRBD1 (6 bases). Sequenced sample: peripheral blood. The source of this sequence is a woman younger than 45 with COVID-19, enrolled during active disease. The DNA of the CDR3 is TGTGCCACCAGCCAAAACAGGGTTGGGGAGCAGTACTTC. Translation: CATSQNRVGEQYF.